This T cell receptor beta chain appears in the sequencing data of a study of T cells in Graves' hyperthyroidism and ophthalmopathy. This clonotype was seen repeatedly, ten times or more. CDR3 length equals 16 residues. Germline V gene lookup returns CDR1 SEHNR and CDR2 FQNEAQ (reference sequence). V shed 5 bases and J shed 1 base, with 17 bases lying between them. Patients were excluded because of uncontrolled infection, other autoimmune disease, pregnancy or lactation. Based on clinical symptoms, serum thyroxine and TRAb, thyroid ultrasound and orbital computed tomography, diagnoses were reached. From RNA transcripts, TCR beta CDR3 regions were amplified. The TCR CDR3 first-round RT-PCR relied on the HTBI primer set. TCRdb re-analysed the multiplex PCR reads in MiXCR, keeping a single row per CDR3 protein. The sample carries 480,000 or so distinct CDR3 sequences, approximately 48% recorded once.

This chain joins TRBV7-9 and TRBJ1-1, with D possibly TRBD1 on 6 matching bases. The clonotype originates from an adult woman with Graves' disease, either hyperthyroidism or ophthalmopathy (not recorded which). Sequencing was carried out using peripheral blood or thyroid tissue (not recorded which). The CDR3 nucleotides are TGTGCCAGCAGCCCGCAAGACAGGAACCCGAACACTGAAGCTTTCTTT. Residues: CASSPQDRNPNTEAFF.